Each of the 23 T cell receptor beta chains below was sequenced from the same sample in a study of CD8 T cells in Susac syndrome. Random hexamers were used to reverse transcribe an amount of about 0.45 to 1 ug RNA. A single record per CDR3 protein comes from TCRdb applying MiXCR to the immunoSEQ multiplex PCR reads. The data contain 100,000 to 150,000 distinct CDR3 sequences, more than 90% of them seen just once; the ten biggest clones take up approximately 0.2%. Source material: CD8+ T cells from PBMCs. Receptor source: a human donor with Susac syndrome.

The V call is TRBV10-3, the J call TRBJ2-1, with D possibly being TRBD2 (6 bases). This CDR3 is 12 amino acids long. Germline V CDR1 and CDR2: ENHRY, SYGVKD. V was pared by 6 bases and J by 4 bases, with 7 bases between. Here the CDR3 reads CAIRGLYNEQFF. CDR3 nucleotide sequence: TGTGCCATCAGGGGACTTTACAATGAGCAGTTCTTC.

V and J are TRBV3-1 and TRBJ2-5; 11 bases line up with TRBD2. Germline values: CDR1 LGHDT, CDR2 YNNKEL (reference sequence). The CDR3 sequence is 16 residues long. V shed 3 bases and J 5 bases; nucleotides not matched to a gene: 8. This CDR3 is CASSQVAGGQEETQYF. CDR3 nucleotide sequence: TGTGCCAGCAGCCAGGTAGCGGGGGGGCAGGAGGAGACCCAGTACTTC.

The gene calls are TRBV7-9 and TRBJ1-5; D is uncertain. V was clipped by 1 base and J by 5 bases, with 9 bases between them. The germline V gene has CDR1 SEHNR and CDR2 FQNEAQ (reference sequence). The CDR3 spans 14 residues. The CDR3 DNA reads as TGTGCCAGCAGCTTAGGCGGCGGGGATCAGCCCCAGCATTTT. Amino acids: CASSLGGGDQPQHF.

This chain uses TRBV12-3 or TRBV12-4 with TRBJ1-1; D call uncertain. The V gene lost 3 bases and the J gene lost 5 bases, with 7 bases spanning the gap. CDR3 length: 12 residues. The CDR3 sequence is CASSFEGTEAFF. CDR3 in DNA: TGTGCCAGCAGTTTTGAGGGAACTGAAGCTTTCTTT.

The chain links TRBV12-3 or TRBV12-4 to TRBJ1-1, with D possibly TRBD1 on 6 matching bases. Trimming shortened V by 7 bases and J by 10 bases, and 16 bases separated the two germline ends. The CDR3 loop spans 12 amino acids. The CDR3 reads CASTLQGWTAFF. The CDR3 nucleotides are TGTGCCAGCACCTTACAGGGCTGGACAGCTTTCTTT.

The chain couples TRBV30 to TRBJ1-1; D is unclear. V lost 7 bases and J lost 0, with 6 bases in between. This CDR3 comprises 11 residues. Germline V lookup: CDR1 GTSNPN, CDR2 SVGIG (reference sequence). The CDR3 nucleotides read TGTGCCTTGGGAATGAACACTGAAGCTTTCTTT. Translated: CALGMNTEAFF. Full variable domain (missing parts from reference TRBV30 and TRBJ1-1): SQTIHQWPATLVQPVGSPLSLECTVEGTSNPNLYWYRQAAGRGLQLLFYSVGIGQISSEVPQNLSASRPQDRQFILSSKKLLLSDSGFYLCALGMNTEAFFGQGTRLTVV.

This sequence joins TRBV25-1 and TRBJ2-1; D may be TRBD2 (6 bases). V was clipped by 0 bases and J by 7 bases, with 16 bases between them. The CDR3 is 16 residues long. In germline, CDR1 is MGHDK, CDR2 SYGVNS. The CDR3 nucleotides read TGTGCCAGCAGTGAATACGGAGGGTTTAACGATAATGAGCAGTTCTTC. Residues: CASSEYGGFNDNEQFF.

The chain is built from TRBV30 and TRBJ2-2, with 8 positions matching TRBD2. The V gene end was trimmed by 6 bases and the J gene end by 3 bases; junction bases not matched to a gene: 3. CDR1 is GTSNPN and CDR2 is SVGIG in the germline V gene (reference sequence). The CDR3 is 13 residues long. The CDR3 nucleotides read TGTGCCTGTCAGCGGGGGTACACCGGGGAGCTGTTTTTT. Translated: CACQRGYTGELFF.

J is TRBJ2-7 and V is TRBV5-1; 9 bases map to TRBD1. With V trimmed by 2 bases and J by 4 bases, 4 bases remained unmatched. CDR3 length: 14 residues. Germline assignment: CDR1 SGHRS and CDR2 YFSETQ. The CDR3 bases are TGCGCCAGCAGCTTTATGGGACAGGGATACGAGCAGTACTTC. It specifies CASSFMGQGYEQYF. The entire variable domain, with the rest obtained from reference TRBV5-1 and TRBJ2-7, is as follows: KAGVTQTPRYLIKTRGQQVTLSCSPISGHRSVSWYQQTPGQGLQFLFEYFSETQRNKGNFPGRFSGRQFSNSRSEMNVSTLELGDSALYLCASSFMGQGYEQYFGPGTRLTVT.

CDR3 in amino acids: CASSLGPGKETQYF. As DNA, the CDR3 is TGTGCCAGCAGCCTCGGGCCGGGGAAAGAGACCCAGTACTTC. The V and J genes are TRBV13 and TRBJ2-5; TRBD2 is a possible D gene (5 bases). This CDR3 region has 14 residues. V lost 5 bases and J lost 3, with 13 bases in between. The V gene's germline CDR1 is PRHDT and CDR2 FYEKMQ (reference sequence).

V is TRBV12-3 or TRBV12-4 and J is TRBJ1-5; D gene ambiguous. V dropped 3 bases and J dropped 4 bases, with 7 bases sitting between them. The CDR3 is made up of 13 amino acids. The CDR3 region has the DNA TGTGCCAGCAGTTTTGGGCTGAATCAGCCCCAGCATTTT. Translated: CASSFGLNQPQHF.

V is TRBV5-1 and J is TRBJ1-1; D not resolved. The length of the CDR3 is 14 residues. V dropped 0 bases and J dropped 0 bases, with 6 bases sitting between them. Germline V lookup: CDR1 SGHRS, CDR2 YFSETQ. The CDR3 nucleotides read TGCGCCAGCAGCTTGGACACAATGAACACTGAAGCTTTCTTT. Its translation: CASSLDTMNTEAFF.

The chain combines TRBV18 with TRBJ2-1; tentatively, D is TRBD2 (6 bases). The CDR3 is 15 amino acids. V lost 1 base and J lost 5, with 12 bases in between. Per germline, CDR1 KGHSH and CDR2 LQKENI. For the CDR3, the DNA is TGTGCCAGCTCACCACGGGCGGGATCCCACAATGAGCAGTTCTTC. Its translation: CASSPRAGSHNEQFF.

This clonotype has just one count. The chain employs TRBV12-3 or TRBV12-4 and TRBJ1-1; D is undetermined. CDR3 length equals 15 residues. Between the trimmed V and J ends, which lost 5 bases and 0 bases, there was a span of 13 bases. CDR3 nucleotides: TGTGCCAGCAGTATACCGGGCCTTTTGAACACTGAAGCTTTCTTT. Residues: CASSIPGLLNTEAFF.

The chain combines TRBV4-3 with TRBJ1-2; D perhaps matches TRBD1 (6 bases). Germline CDR1 LGHNA, CDR2 YSLEER. The CDR3 is made up of 15 amino acids. V was cut by 2 bases and J by 3 bases, with 13 bases left in between. CDR3 protein: CASSQNLDSDYGYTF. The CDR3 region has the DNA TGCGCCAGCAGCCAAAACTTGGACAGCGACTATGGCTACACCTTC.

The chain recombines TRBV6-1 with TRBJ1-1; 7 bases line up with TRBD1. Germline V gene data show CDR1 as MNHNS and CDR2 as SASEGT. The CDR3 totals 16 residues. J gave up 0 bases and V 5 bases, and 9 bases lay outside the gene matches. Here the CDR3 DNA reads TGTGCCAGCAGTACAGGCAGGGGGATCGTGAACACTGAAGCTTTCTTT. Protein product: CASSTGRGIVNTEAFF.

The V call is TRBV7-9, the J call TRBJ1-1; D is ambiguous. This CDR3 is built from 16 residues. The germline V gene encodes CDR1 SEHNR and CDR2 FQNEAQ (reference sequence). V lost 3 bases and J 4 bases, leaving 18 bases between the germline ends. In DNA, the CDR3 is TGTGCCAGCAGCTTTAGGGTACAGCTCCACCCCACTGAAGCTTTCTTT. Its protein is CASSFRVQLHPTEAFF.

This chain uses TRBV13 with TRBJ2-7; 13 positions agree with TRBD2. CDR3 length equals 15 residues. The V gene's germline CDR1 is PRHDT and CDR2 FYEKMQ (reference sequence). V gave up 8 bases and J gave up 7 bases; unmatched junction bases: 11. As DNA, the CDR3 is TGTGCCAGCCATACCTGGACTAGCGGGAGAAAGGAGCAGTACTTC. Its protein product is CASHTWTSGRKEQYF.

The table lists this clonotype with a count of one. V usage is TRBV10-2 and J usage is TRBJ2-5, with 13 nucleotides matching TRBD2. V lost 6 bases and J lost 5; bases outside the gene matches: 6. The germline V gene has CDR1 WSHSY and CDR2 SAAADI. The CDR3 runs 15 residues. The CDR3 reads CASRVGLAGVETQYF. In nucleotides, the CDR3 is TGCGCCAGCAGGGTTGGACTAGCGGGGGTTGAGACCCAGTACTTC.

The table lists this clonotype with a count of one. The gene calls are TRBV5-6 and TRBJ1-2; 12 nucleotides align to TRBD1. The CDR3 is made up of 17 amino acids. J lost 3 bases, V lost 5 bases, and 11 bases had no gene match. Per the germline V gene, CDR1 is SGHDT and CDR2 is YYEEEE. CDR3: CASSDSPGTGGHYGYTF. CDR3 DNA: TGTGCCAGCAGTGACAGCCCCGGGACAGGGGGCCACTATGGCTACACCTTC.

This clonotype has only one observation. V and J are TRBV29-1 and TRBJ2-1; 7 positions match TRBD2. Trimming removed 4 bases from V and 2 bases from J; junction bases left unmatched: 8. Germline-derived CDR1 and CDR2 are SQVTM and ANQGSEA. The length of the CDR3 is 15 residues. CDR3 coding DNA: TGCAGCGTTGTCATTCGGGGGGACGCCTACAATGAGCAGTTCTTC. Protein sequence: CSVVIRGDAYNEQFF.

The chain recombines TRBV29-1 with TRBJ1-3, with a weak D call TRBD1 (5 bases). V lost 4 bases, J lost 0 bases, and 7 bases lay in between. CDR3 size: 13 residues. Germline values: CDR1 SQVTM, CDR2 ANQGSEA. CDR3 DNA sequence: TGCAGCGTTGCAGGGCCCTCTGGAAACACCATATATTTT. It is translated as CSVAGPSGNTIYF.

This chain links TRBV7-9 with TRBJ1-1; D remains ambiguous. Germline values: CDR1 SEHNR, CDR2 FQNEAQ (reference sequence). The CDR3 is 13 amino acids. Trimming took off 3 bases at V and 1 base at J, with 6 bases between the two ends. CDR3 in DNA: TGTGCCAGCAGCTTTCAGTCGAACACTGAAGCTTTCTTT. It yields the protein CASSFQSNTEAFF.